The text below deals with one TCR beta chain. Its target is unknown. The data were obtained in a study of post-analysis software for immune sequencing data. cDNA libraries of TCR beta carried unique molecular identifiers. TCRdb fed the PCR reads into MiXCR, producing one record per CDR3 protein. The sample has some 450,000 distinct CDR3 sequences; approximately 46% are singletons. Findings and limits, study-wide: Comparison of patients with controls showed a handful of TRBV segments more frequent in patients, TRBV5-6, TRBV5-1 and TRBV20-1 among them. F-measure co-clustering was strong for batch-matched samples.

Germline V gene lookup returns CDR1 MDHEN and CDR2 SYDVKM. The trim removed 4 bases at V and 7 bases at J, leaving 8 bases unmatched. The CDR3 is made up of 15 amino acids. Input material: blood. This receptor was identified in a girl aged 5-17 years with multiple sclerosis. The chain uses TRBV28 and TRBJ1-5; TRBD1 aligns across 9 bases. CDR3 amino acids: CASSSPGTGKQPQHF. CDR3 nucleotide sequence: TGTGCCAGCAGTTCGCCCGGGACAGGGAAGCAGCCCCAGCATTTT.